These 8 T cell receptor beta chains were all obtained from the same sample, sequenced in a study of cytomegalovirus exposure and HLA in healthy donors. PCR primers comprised 60 Vbeta and 13 Jbeta primers. Profiling relied on immunoSEQ multiplex PCR, and the TCRdb table lists in-frame clones only, not all of them. The sample has 120,000 or so clones, 70% to 85% seen once. Sequencing was carried out using PBMCs. All receptors derive from a man aged 18 to 30 in good health and CMV-seronegative.

This clone has more than one count but fewer than ten. The V and J genes are TRBV6-5 and TRBJ1-2; unclear D gene. The CDR3 totals 15 residues. Germline CDR1 MNHEY, CDR2 SVGAGI. Trimming removed 6 bases from V and 3 bases from J, with 17 bases in between. The chain's CDR3 is CASSRKFRGDYGYTF. The CDR3 DNA reads as TGTGCCAGCAGCCGTAAATTTCGGGGTGACTATGGCTACACCTTC.

The rearrangement uses TRBV13 and TRBJ2-7, with 7 nucleotides matching TRBD2. V shed 3 bases and J 7 bases; nucleotides not matched to a gene: 9. This CDR3 is built from 14 residues. Germline loops: CDR1 PRHDT, CDR2 FYEKMQ (reference sequence). Here the CDR3 reads CASSLGGFLGEQYF. The DNA of the CDR3 is TGTGCCAGCAGCTTGGGAGGGTTCCTGGGGGAGCAGTACTTC.

V usage is TRBV7-8 and J usage is TRBJ2-7; 10 bases map to TRBD1. This CDR3 is 16 amino acids long. In germline, CDR1 is SGHVS, CDR2 FQNEAQ. V gave up 1 base and J gave up 4 bases; unmatched junction bases: 7. CDR3 coding DNA: TGTGCCAGCAGCTTAGTATACGACAGGGGGCCATACGAGCAGTACTTC. Its protein is CASSLVYDRGPYEQYF. Combining the CDR3 with reference TRBV7-8 and TRBJ2-7 gives the whole variable domain GAGVSQSPRYKVAKRGQDVALRCDPISGHVSLFWYQQALGQGPEFLTYFQNEAQLDKSGLPSDRFFAERPEGSVSTLKIQRTQQEDSAVYLCASSLVYDRGPYEQYFGPGTRLTVT.

V and J are TRBV7-2 and TRBJ1-5; TRBD1 is a possible D gene (5 bases). V shed 3 bases and J shed 3 bases, with 6 bases lying between them. The CDR3 is made up of 13 amino acids. Looked up from germline, CDR1 is SGHTA and CDR2 is FQGNSA. The DNA for the CDR3 is TGTGCCAGCAGCTTGGACATCAATCAGCCCCAGCATTTT. This translates into CASSLDINQPQHF.

The gene calls are TRBV4-3 and TRBJ2-2, with D hard to call. The CDR3 sequence is 15 residues long. Germline CDR1 is LGHNA and CDR2 is YSLEER. The ends were cut back, 4 bases at V and 5 bases at J, with 14 bases in the middle. CDR3 sequence reads: CASSPFGGATGELFF. The CDR3 DNA is TGCGCCAGCAGCCCCTTCGGCGGAGCAACCGGGGAGCTGTTTTTT.

This clone was seen just once. In DNA, the CDR3 is TGTGCCAGTAGATCCGTTCCTGGAAACACCATATATTTT. It codes for CASRSVPGNTIYF. The chain joins TRBV19 to TRBJ1-3; D gene ambiguous. Trimming pared 6 bases from V and 2 bases from J, leaving 8 bases between. Germline loops: CDR1 LNHDA, CDR2 SQIVND (reference sequence). CDR3 length equals 13 residues.

The chain uses TRBV4-3 and TRBJ1-3; 7 bases fit TRBD1. Trimming at V came to 1 base and at J to 4 bases, leaving 10 bases not matched to a gene. The germline V gene has CDR1 LGHNA and CDR2 YSLEER. CDR3 length: 17 amino acids. As DNA, the CDR3 is TGCGCCAGCAGCCAAGCGCCGGGACAGATCTCCGGAAACACCATATATTTT. The encoded protein is CASSQAPGQISGNTIYF.

The genes are TRBV11-2 and TRBJ1-2, with 9 bases identical to TRBD1. The ends lost 4 bases at V and 8 bases at J; junction bases unmatched: 5. CDR3 length: 13 amino acids. The germline V gene encodes CDR1 SGHAT and CDR2 FQNNGV. CDR3 protein: CASSSTTGGGYTF. CDR3 sequence (DNA): TGTGCCAGCAGCTCAACGACAGGGGGAGGCTACACCTTC.